The text below deals with one TCR beta chain. Its antigen is still unknown. Using the 5' RACE reads, TCRdb records one entry per CDR3 protein without DNA. This specimen shows about 160,000 distinct CDR3 sequences; the ten leading clones hold about a fifth. The data derive from a study of T cells expressing NK-cell markers. About the research overall: Repertoire data for TCR beta were derived from sorted T cells (CD3+CD56+NKG2C+, CD3+CD56+NKG2C- and CD3+CD56-NKG2C+). With respect to HCMV, most of the eight sequenced donors were seropositive, and one was seronegative. Study conclusions and caveats: Top CD8+ clonotypes included the dominant CD3+CD56+NKG2C+ clonotypes in roughly 6 donors. Researchers report these clonotypes also headed the CD3+CD56-NKG2C+ fraction in several donors.

Germline assignment: CDR1 SGHDT and CDR2 YYEEEE. The CDR3 is made up of 14 amino acids. This rearrangement joins TRBV5-6 to TRBJ1-3. The source material was blood T cells: a sorted CD56 or NKG2C T cell subset, CD4+ or CD8+ T cells, or bulk PBMC T cells (not recorded which). This clonotype originated in a woman aged 18-70 years in good health. This CDR3 reads CASSRWHSGNTIYF.